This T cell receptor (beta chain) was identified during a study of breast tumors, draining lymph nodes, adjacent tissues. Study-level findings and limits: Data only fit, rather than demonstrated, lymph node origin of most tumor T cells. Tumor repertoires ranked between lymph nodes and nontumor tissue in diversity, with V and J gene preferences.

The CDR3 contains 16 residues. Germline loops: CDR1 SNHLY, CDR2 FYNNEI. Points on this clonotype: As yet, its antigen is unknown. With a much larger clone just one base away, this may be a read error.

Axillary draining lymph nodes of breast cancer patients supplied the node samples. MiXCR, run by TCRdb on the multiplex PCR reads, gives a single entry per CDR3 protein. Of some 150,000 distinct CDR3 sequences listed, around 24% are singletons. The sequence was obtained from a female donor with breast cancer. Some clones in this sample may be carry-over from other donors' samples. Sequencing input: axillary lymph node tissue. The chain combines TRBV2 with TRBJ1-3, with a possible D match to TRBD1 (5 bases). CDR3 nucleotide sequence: TGTACCAGCACTAGGGACTCCCAGAGCTCTGGAAACACCATATATTTT. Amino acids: CTSTRDSQSSGNTIYF. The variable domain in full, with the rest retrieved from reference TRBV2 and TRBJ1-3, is EPEVTQTPSHQVTQMGQEVILRCVPISNHLYFYWYRQILGQKVEFLVSFYNNEISEKSEIFDDQFSVERPDGSNFTLKIRSTKLEDSAMYFCTSTRDSQSSGNTIYFGEGSWLTVV.